The 17 T cell receptor beta chains below were found in one sample sequenced in a study of long-term antiretroviral therapy in people with HIV. Sequencing relied on immunoSEQ assay v3.0, run at survey level. Clones were sequenced by immunoSEQ multiplex PCR, and TCRdb holds only the in-frame ones, with some missing. The table has under 25,000 clones, approximately 73% seen once; the top ten hold about 5.3%. The sample was unsorted PBMCs, taken 0.5 years after starting antiretroviral therapy. Source of these receptors: a woman aged 35 to 49 with HIV.

This clone has just one count. The gene calls are TRBV10-2 and TRBJ1-1; tentatively, D is TRBD1 (6 bases). The CDR3 is 14 amino acids. V was cut by 4 bases and J by 3 bases, with 12 bases left in between. The germline gives CDR1 WSHSY, CDR2 SAAADI. The CDR3 protein is CASSVKGGYTEAFF. CDR3 DNA: TGCGCCAGCAGTGTCAAGGGGGGGTACACTGAAGCTTTCTTT.

V gene TRBV7-2 combines with J gene TRBJ1-6, with 7 bases matching TRBD1. CDR3 length: 17 residues. Unmatched junction bases numbered 6, after V lost 0 bases and J lost 4 bases. CDR1 is SGHTA, CDR2 FQGNSA, per germline. The CDR3 DNA reads TGTGCCAGCAGCTTAGCAGACGGGACAGTATATAATTCACCCCTCCACTTT. Its translation: CASSLADGTVYNSPLHF.

V is TRBV5-1 and J is TRBJ2-5; 8 bases map to TRBD2. The V segment lost 3 bases and the J segment 4 bases; nucleotides outside the gene matches: 11. CDR3 length: 16 amino acids. Germline CDR1 and CDR2: SGHRS and YFSETQ. The CDR3 nucleotides are TGCGCCAGCAGCTCCTCCGGGGGGGCCTCATCAGAGACCCAGTACTTC. Translated, it gives CASSSSGGASSETQYF.

The gene calls are TRBV10-3 and TRBJ1-2; no definite D call. Germline V CDR1 and CDR2: ENHRY, SYGVKD. The CDR3 has 13 residues. V lost 4 bases to trimming and J lost 4 bases, with 10 bases between them. CDR3 in amino acids: CAISAQDRYGYTF. In DNA form, the CDR3 reads TGTGCCATCAGTGCCCAGGACCGCTATGGCTACACCTTC.

The chain joins TRBV28 to TRBJ2-1, with D possibly matching TRBD2 (7 bases). The ends were cut back, 10 bases at V and 5 bases at J, with 24 bases in the middle. The germline gives CDR1 MDHEN, CDR2 SYDVKM. The CDR3 is 16 residues long. CDR3 sequence: CANPRGGNKGNNEQFF. The DNA for the CDR3 is TGTGCCAACCCGAGGGGGGGTAATAAAGGGAACAATGAGCAGTTCTTC.

As DNA, the CDR3 is TGTGCCAGCAGCCAAGACACAGGGATCTACGAGCAGTACTTC. It translates to CASSQDTGIYEQYF. The chain combines TRBV4-2 with TRBJ2-7; tentatively, D is TRBD1 (6 bases). The CDR3 length is 14 residues. Trimming removed 0 bases at V and 3 bases at J, with 9 bases between. Germline V gives CDR1 LGHNA, CDR2 YNFKEQ.

The rearrangement uses TRBV9 and TRBJ1-5; 7 nucleotides line up with TRBD1. The CDR3 loop spans 15 amino acids. The V and J ends lost 3 bases and 3 bases, in that order; junction bases with no gene match: 6. The germline gives CDR1 SGDLS, CDR2 YYNGEE. Here the CDR3 DNA reads TGTGCCAGCAGCGCCGCGGGACAGTTCAATCAGCCCCAGCATTTT. Its protein product is CASSAAGQFNQPQHF. Using reference TRBV9 and TRBJ1-5 for the parts outside the CDR3, the full variable domain is DSGVTQTPKHLITATGQRVTLRCSPRSGDLSVYWYQQSLDQGLQFLIQYYNGEERAKGNILERFSAQQFPDLHSELNLSSLELGDSALYFCASSAAGQFNQPQHFGDGTRLSIL.

The rearrangement joins TRBV18 to TRBJ2-5; D is unresolved. Deletions cut 3 bases from V and 3 bases from J, with 8 bases between. The CDR3 has 13 amino acids. Germline lookup yields CDR1 KGHSH and CDR2 LQKENI. CDR3 nucleotides: TGTGCCAGCTCACCCGGTCAGAAAGAGACCCAGTACTTC. The encoded protein is CASSPGQKETQYF. Full variable domain (outside the CDR3, taken from reference TRBV18 and TRBJ2-5): NAGVMQNPRHLVRRRGQEARLRCSPMKGHSHVYWYRQLPEEGLKFMVYLQKENIIDESGMPKERFSAEFPKEGPSILRIQQVVRGDSAAYFCASSPGQKETQYFGPGTRLLVL.

The J gene is TRBJ1-1, the V gene TRBV6-1; 10 bases fit TRBD1. This CDR3 region has 13 residues. Per the germline V gene, CDR1 is MNHNS and CDR2 is SASEGT. Trimming removed 6 bases from V and 5 bases from J; junction bases left unmatched: 3. The CDR3 region is CASRMGQGTEAFF. In DNA, the CDR3 is TGTGCCAGCAGGATGGGACAGGGGACTGAAGCTTTCTTT.

The chain carries TRBV7-9 and TRBJ1-3; D is unresolved. The CDR3 is made up of 13 amino acids. Germline-derived CDR1 and CDR2 are SEHNR and FQNEAQ (reference sequence). Between the trimmed V and J ends, which lost 9 bases and 0 bases, there was a span of 9 bases. CDR3 DNA sequence: TGTGCCAGTCCCCCGGGCTCTGGAAACACCATATATTTT. Its translation is CASPPGSGNTIYF. The variable domain in full, completed from reference TRBV7-9 and TRBJ1-3, reads DTGVSQNPRHKITKRGQNVTFRCDPISEHNRLYWYRQTLGQGPEFLTYFQNEAQLEKSRLLSDRFSAERPKGSFSTLEIQRTEQGDSAMYLCASPPGSGNTIYFGEGSWLTVV.

This clone was counted a single time. This chain connects TRBV4-3 to TRBJ2-3; 15 nucleotides agree with TRBD2. From germline, CDR1 is LGHNA and CDR2 YSLEER. CDR3 length: 20 residues. V lost 0 bases, J lost 0 bases, and 7 bases stayed unmatched. The CDR3 nucleotides are TGCGCCAGCAGCCAAGAGGCCCCGGGACTAGCGGGGGGAAGCACAGATACGCAGTATTTT. This sequence encodes CASSQEAPGLAGGSTDTQYF.

This clone was found a few times. The rearrangement uses TRBV14 and TRBJ1-1; D unresolved. The V gene lost 2 bases and the J gene lost 4 bases, with 8 bases spanning the gap. CDR3 length: 13 residues. Per germline, CDR1 SGHDN and CDR2 FVKESK. CDR3 sequence: CASSQSTRTEAFF. The CDR3 nucleotides read TGTGCCAGCAGCCAATCAACCCGCACTGAAGCTTTCTTT.

This chain links TRBV5-1 with TRBJ2-2, with 13 bases identical to TRBD2. The germline V gene has CDR1 SGHRS and CDR2 YFSETQ. This CDR3 has 16 residues. J gave up 4 bases and V 1 base, and 1 base lay outside the gene matches. CDR3 in DNA: TGCGCCAGCAGCTTGAGACTAGCGGGGGGCACCGGGGAGCTGTTTTTT. Translated, it gives CASSLRLAGGTGELFF.

V and J are TRBV5-4 and TRBJ2-3; 8 nucleotides line up with TRBD2. CDR1 SGHNT and CDR2 YYREEE come from the germline V gene (reference sequence). J lost 1 base, V lost 6 bases, and 4 bases had no gene match. The CDR3 is 14 residues long. The CDR3 DNA reads as TGTGCCAGCAACCCGCGGGGGGGCACAGATACGCAGTATTTT. It encodes CASNPRGGTDTQYF.

The rearrangement uses TRBV19 and TRBJ1-5; no definite D call. Trimming stripped 9 bases from V and 5 bases from J, with 23 bases between. The germline gives CDR1 LNHDA, CDR2 SQIVND (reference sequence). The CDR3 has 16 amino acids. CDR3 loop: CASTSEALNAYQPQHF. CDR3 coding DNA: TGTGCCAGCACCTCAGAGGCCTTGAACGCTTATCAGCCCCAGCATTTT.

This chain connects TRBV7-2 to TRBJ2-7; possibly TRBD1 or TRBD2 for D (5 bases each). The V gene lost 1 base and the J gene lost 2 bases, with 12 bases spanning the gap. The CDR3 loop spans 15 amino acids. Looked up from germline, CDR1 is SGHTA and CDR2 is FQGNSA. The DNA for the CDR3 is TGTGCCAGCAGCTTAGAATTTACGGGGCCCTACGAGCAGTACTTC. Translated, it gives CASSLEFTGPYEQYF.

This rearrangement joins TRBV7-2 to TRBJ2-3; D might be TRBD2 (7 bases). CDR1 SGHTA and CDR2 FQGNSA come from the germline V gene. CDR3 size: 17 residues. V shed 5 bases and J shed 1 base, with 19 bases lying between them. CDR3 DNA: TGTGCCAGCAGCCCAAGGTGGGGGGGCCGGGGCACAGATACGCAGTATTTT. Protein sequence: CASSPRWGGRGTDTQYF.